One sample yielded the 28 T cell receptor beta chains listed below, sequenced in a study of T-cell memory formation after mild COVID-19 (dated by TCRdb to about 2021). The library was obtained by 5' RACE. The sequencer was an Illumina NovaSeq 6000. TCRdb itself trimmed the public reads at Q25 with fastp, ran MiXCR and retained productive beta chains. CDR3 protein sequences are deduplicated, and each keeps its most common genes and DNA. Here the sample has approximately 300,000 distinct CDR3 sequences; 15% to 20% occur a single time. The ten largest clones represent around 20% of the sample. Sequenced input: PBMCs or a T cell subset sorted from them (not recorded which). The source is a man aged 18 to 29 who had mild COVID-19 (a few samples of this study predate the infection). The sample titles of this study are shuffled in the database, so cell type and time point are left out; the donor was told from shared clones.

This clonotype has just a few counts. This chain uses TRBV4-1 with TRBJ1-2; D is perhaps TRBD1 (6 bases). Trimming shortened V by 3 bases and J by 2 bases, and 19 bases separated the two germline ends. Germline V gives CDR1 MGHRA, CDR2 YSYEKL. The CDR3 has 17 residues. The chain's CDR3 is CASSHPADSSRNYGYTF. The CDR3 DNA reads as TGCGCCAGCAGCCACCCCGCGGACAGTTCGCGGAACTATGGCTACACCTTC.

This clonotype was seen a few times. V is TRBV9 and J is TRBJ2-3; 8 bases fit TRBD2. Germline values: CDR1 SGDLS, CDR2 YYNGEE. This CDR3 comprises 16 residues. The J segment lost 2 bases and the V segment lost 2 bases, leaving 7 bases of the junction unmatched. The CDR3 loop reads CASSVTSGGDTDTQYF. In DNA form, the CDR3 reads TGTGCCAGCAGCGTCACCAGCGGGGGAGACACAGATACGCAGTATTTT.

Many counts were recorded for this clonotype. The chain has TRBV6-2 or TRBV6-3 and TRBJ2-7; TRBD2 is a possible D gene (6 bases). The CDR3 contains 14 residues. CDR1 and CDR2 from the germline V gene are MNHEY and SVGEGT. Trimming took off 0 bases at V and 0 bases at J, with 6 bases between the two ends. The chain's CDR3 is CASSYSTSSYEQYV. Here the CDR3 DNA reads TGTGCCAGCAGTTACTCGACTAGCTCCTACGAGCAGTACGTC.

A single count supports this clonotype. This chain joins TRBV15 and TRBJ1-1, with D possibly matching TRBD1 (5 bases). The V gene's germline CDR1 is LNHNV and CDR2 YYDKDF (reference sequence). CDR3 length: 17 residues. V lost 1 base and J lost 3, with 18 bases in between. CDR3 nucleotides: TGTGCCACCAGCAGAGGGAAGTGGGGCTCTGGGGACACTGAAGCTTTCTTT. This translates into CATSRGKWGSGDTEAFF.

The V call is TRBV7-8, the J call TRBJ2-1, with TRBD2 identical over 12 bases. J was trimmed by 8 bases and V by 3 bases; bases with no gene match: 2. The length of the CDR3 is 14 residues. CDR1 is SGHVS and CDR2 is FQNEAQ in the germline V gene. The CDR3 sequence: CASSLTSGGDEQFF. CDR3 DNA: TGTGCCAGCAGCTTGACTAGCGGGGGCGATGAGCAGTTCTTC.

This chain uses TRBV5-8 with TRBJ2-7, with D perhaps being TRBD1 or TRBD2 (6 bases each). Trimming shortened V by 6 bases and J by 1 base, and 17 bases separated the two germline ends. The CDR3 sequence is 15 residues long. CDR1 and CDR2 from the germline V gene are SGHTS and YDEGEE. The CDR3 sequence: CASTPGVGASYEQYV. In DNA form, the CDR3 reads TGTGCCAGCACGCCGGGGGTGGGGGCATCCTACGAGCAGTACGTC.

The J gene is TRBJ2-7, the V gene TRBV14; 11 positions match TRBD1. The V and J ends lost 3 bases and 4 bases, in that order; junction bases with no gene match: 5. Germline CDR1 SGHDN, CDR2 FVKESK. The CDR3 totals 15 residues. The CDR3 DNA is TGTGCCAGCAGCCAGGGGACAGGGGGTTTGTACGAGCAGTACGTC. Its protein product is CASSQGTGGLYEQYV.

The CDR3 protein is CASSPGRRTSSYNEQFF. CDR3 nucleotides: TGTGCCAGCTCACCCGGCCGAAGGACCTCCTCCTACAATGAGCAGTTCTTC. V and J are TRBV18 and TRBJ2-1, with D unresolved. The CDR3 is made up of 17 amino acids. In germline, CDR1 is KGHSH, CDR2 LQKENI. Trimming shortened V by 3 bases and J by 0 bases, and 15 bases separated the two germline ends.

This clonotype was observed a handful of times. V usage is TRBV7-2 and J usage is TRBJ2-7, with a possible D match to TRBD2 (5 bases). CDR3 size: 16 residues. CDR1 is SGHTA and CDR2 is FQGNSA in the germline V gene. V dropped 5 bases and J dropped 0 bases, with 17 bases sitting between them. CDR3 DNA: TGTGCCAGCAGCCCTAGCCCGGACCCTAGCTCCTACGAGCAGTACGTC. Translation: CASSPSPDPSSYEQYV.

The CDR3 bases are TGTGCCAGCAACCCACGACGAGGGTACCAAGAGACCCAGTACTTC. It codes for CASNPRRGYQETQYF. The rearrangement uses TRBV2 and TRBJ2-5, with D tentatively TRBD2 (5 bases). Trimming took 7 bases from V and 0 from J, leaving 15 bases between them. The V gene's germline CDR1 is SNHLY and CDR2 FYNNEI. The CDR3 is 15 amino acids.

The sample holds a few counts of this clonotype. The chain has TRBV20-1 and TRBJ1-1, with 8 bases that match TRBD1. V gave up 6 bases and J gave up 3 bases; unmatched junction bases: 6. CDR3 length equals 13 residues. The germline V gene encodes CDR1 DFQATT and CDR2 SNEGSKA (reference sequence). The CDR3: CSAPGTGYTEAFF. The CDR3 bases are TGCAGTGCCCCCGGGACAGGCTACACTGAAGCTTTCTTT.

The chain has TRBV25-1 and TRBJ2-4, with D perhaps TRBD2 (5 bases). The V and J ends lost 1 base and 7 bases respectively, with 11 bases between them. CDR1 MGHDK and CDR2 SYGVNS come from the germline V gene. The CDR3 is 14 amino acids. Here the CDR3 DNA reads TGTGCCAGCAGTGAATTGGGGTCGGGGAACATTCAGTACTTC. Translating gives CASSELGSGNIQYF.

This clonotype was seen a handful of times. The J gene is TRBJ1-2, the V gene TRBV7-9; 10 nucleotides align to TRBD1. With 1 base clipped from V and 4 bases from J, the junction kept 9 bases outside the gene matches. Germline CDR1 SEHNR, CDR2 FQNEAQ (reference sequence). The CDR3 consists of 17 residues. DNA for the CDR3: TGTGCCAGCAGCTTAGGGCAAGGGACAGGGGTCGGCTATGGCTACACCTTC. Amino acids: CASSLGQGTGVGYGYTF.

This clonotype has more than one count but fewer than ten. V is TRBV20-1 and J is TRBJ1-5; 9 nucleotides agree with TRBD1. CDR3 length: 14 residues. CDR1 is DFQATT, CDR2 SNEGSKA, per germline (reference sequence). With V trimmed by 6 bases and J by 5 bases, 8 bases remained unmatched. CDR3 bases: TGCAGTGCCAGAACGGGACAGGGAGATCAGCCCCAGCATTTT. It encodes CSARTGQGDQPQHF.

In this sample, this clonotype turned up a few times. The V and J genes are TRBV10-1 and TRBJ2-7; 7 bases agree with TRBD1. Germline V gene lookup returns CDR1 WNHNN and CDR2 SYGVQD (reference sequence). This CDR3 is built from 16 residues. With V trimmed by 7 bases and J by 4 bases, 16 bases remained unmatched. In DNA, the CDR3 is TGCGCCAGCACACTAAGACAGGGAAGCATCGGGTACGAGCAGTACTTC. Translating gives CASTLRQGSIGYEQYF.

The gene calls are TRBV6-4 and TRBJ1-1; D possibly corresponds to TRBD1 (5 bases). Trimming stripped 4 bases from V and 7 bases from J, with 13 bases between. The CDR3 is 13 amino acids. The germline V gene has CDR1 MRHNA and CDR2 SNTAGT. CDR3 residues: CASSAFWQGEAFF. The CDR3 DNA is TGTGCCAGCAGTGCGTTCTGGCAGGGTGAAGCTTTCTTT.

CDR3 sequence reads: CASSFRDTVHKAFF. The CDR3 coding sequence is TGTGCCAGCAGCTTCCGGGACACGGTTCATAAAGCTTTCTTT. V and J are TRBV7-2 and TRBJ1-1; tentative D call: TRBD1 (6 bases). CDR3 length equals 14 residues. The germline CDR1 and CDR2 sequences are SGHTA and FQGNSA. The V end lost 3 bases, the J end lost 9 bases, and 17 bases lay between the germline ends.

This clonotype was detected many times. This sequence joins TRBV2 and TRBJ2-1; D could derive from TRBD1 or TRBD2 (5 bases each). The CDR3 is made up of 16 amino acids. V dropped 0 bases and J dropped 0 bases, with 9 bases sitting between them. Germline V CDR1 and CDR2: SNHLY, FYNNEI. The CDR3 reads CASSEAQRGSYNEQFF. DNA of the CDR3: TGTGCCAGCAGTGAAGCTCAGAGGGGCTCCTACAATGAGCAGTTCTTC.

The CDR3 nucleotides are TGTGCCACCAGCCGGGGGGGTGACAATGAGCAGTTCTTC. This translates into CATSRGGDNEQFF. The V gene is TRBV24-1, the J gene TRBJ2-1, with 8 bases that match TRBD2. CDR3 length: 13 residues. The germline V gene encodes CDR1 KGHDR and CDR2 SFDVKD. V was clipped by 7 bases and J by 5 bases; unmatched bases: 3.

The chain carries TRBV6-5 and TRBJ2-3; the D is unclear. The CDR3 is 15 residues long. Trimming removed 1 base at V and 1 base at J, with 9 bases between. Germline values: CDR1 MNHEY, CDR2 SVGAGI. The CDR3: CASSYLPGGTDTQYF. The CDR3 DNA reads as TGTGCCAGCAGTTACTTACCTGGGGGCACAGATACGCAGTATTTT.

The rearrangement links TRBV7-6 to TRBJ1-5; 10 nucleotides line up with TRBD1. In germline, CDR1 is SGHVS, CDR2 FNYEAQ. The length of the CDR3 is 16 residues. V gave up 4 bases and J gave up 4 bases; unmatched junction bases: 7. The CDR3 nucleotides are TGTGCCAGCAGCTCGGGACAGGGGTATTCAAATCAGCCCCAGCATTTT. It yields the protein CASSSGQGYSNQPQHF.

This chain uses TRBV29-1 with TRBJ1-1; D is uncertain. Deletions cut 7 bases from V and 5 bases from J, with 20 bases between. The CDR3 is 14 amino acids. Per the germline V gene, CDR1 is SQVTM and CDR2 is ANQGSEA. The CDR3 nucleotides are TGCAGCGCCCCTGCCTGGATCCCGGGGACTGAAGCTTTCTTT. This codes for CSAPAWIPGTEAFF.

Concerning this clonotype: An end of the junction differs from the germline gene, which may be a read error. The chain combines TRBV7-3 with TRBJ2-5; possibly TRBD1 for D (6 bases). The CDR3 runs 13 residues. Germline values: CDR1 SGHTA, CDR2 FQGTGA. This chain's CDR3 is CPSSEGVRETQYF. In DNA, the CDR3 is TGTCCCAGCAGCGAGGGGGTCCGGGAGACCCAGTACTTC.

The chain carries TRBV6-2 or TRBV6-3 and TRBJ2-1; D is undetermined. V dropped 2 bases and J dropped 7 bases, with 9 bases sitting between them. The CDR3 runs to 13 residues. Germline V lookup: CDR1 MNHEY, CDR2 SVGEGT. CDR3 sequence reads: CASSYASVNEQFF. The CDR3 coding sequence is TGTGCCAGCAGTTACGCCTCAGTGAATGAGCAGTTCTTC.

The V gene is TRBV20-1, the J gene TRBJ2-1, with D maybe TRBD2 (6 bases). Deletions cut 8 bases from V and 1 base from J, with 12 bases between. CDR1 is DFQATT and CDR2 is SNEGSKA in the germline V gene (reference sequence). The CDR3 sequence is 13 residues long. CDR3 loop: CSLGRGSYNEQFF. DNA for the CDR3: TGCAGTTTGGGGCGGGGATCCTACAATGAGCAGTTCTTC.

The J gene is TRBJ1-3, the V gene TRBV6-6; D unresolved. The CDR3 runs 17 residues. Germline V CDR1 and CDR2: MNHNY, SVGAGI (reference sequence). Trimming cost V 0 bases and J 0 bases, with 12 bases left between them. Here the CDR3 reads CASSYSGDPSSGNTIYF. The CDR3 DNA follows: TGTGCCAGCAGTTACTCAGGCGACCCGAGCTCTGGAAACACCATATATTTT.

This clonotype was seen more than once but under ten times. J is TRBJ2-7 and V is TRBV10-3; 8 bases are a match to TRBD2. Germline V gives CDR1 ENHRY, CDR2 SYGVKD. The CDR3 sequence is 15 residues long. V lost 3 bases and J lost 5; bases outside the gene matches: 9. The CDR3 loop reads CAISDAGTRKNEQYV. The CDR3 nucleotides read TGTGCCATCAGTGATGCCGGGACTAGGAAAAACGAGCAGTACGTC.

This clonotype was seen ten or more times. The V call is TRBV10-3, the J call TRBJ1-2; D not certain. From germline, CDR1 is ENHRY and CDR2 SYGVKD. With 0 bases removed from V and 8 bases from J, the gap between germline ends came to 19 bases. The CDR3 has 16 amino acids. As DNA, the CDR3 is TGTGCCATCAGTGAGTCCGCCCGTCGGGGAAGTAACGGCTACACCTTC. Translation: CAISESARRGSNGYTF.